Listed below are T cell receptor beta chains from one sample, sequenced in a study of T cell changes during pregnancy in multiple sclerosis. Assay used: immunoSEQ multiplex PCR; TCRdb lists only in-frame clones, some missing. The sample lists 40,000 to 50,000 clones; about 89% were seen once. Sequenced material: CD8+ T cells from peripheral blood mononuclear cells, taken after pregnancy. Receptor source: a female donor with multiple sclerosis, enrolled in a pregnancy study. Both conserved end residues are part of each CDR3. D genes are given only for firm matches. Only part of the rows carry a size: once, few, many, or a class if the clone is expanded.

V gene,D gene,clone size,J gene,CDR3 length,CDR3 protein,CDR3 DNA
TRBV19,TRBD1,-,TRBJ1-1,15,CASIPTGYMNTEAFF,TGTGCCAGTATCCCGACAGGGTACATGAACACTGAAGCTTTCTTT
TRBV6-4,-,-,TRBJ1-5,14,CASSEGVGNQPQHF,TGTGCCAGCAGTGAAGGGGTAGGCAATCAGCCCCAGCATTTT
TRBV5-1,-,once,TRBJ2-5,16,CASSLGVATNQETQYF,TGCGCCAGCAGCTTGGGGGTAGCGACAAACCAAGAGACCCAGTACTTC
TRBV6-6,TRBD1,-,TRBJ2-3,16,CASSYYPGQTGDTQYF,TGTGCCAGCAGTTATTATCCGGGACAGACGGGAGATACGCAGTATTTT
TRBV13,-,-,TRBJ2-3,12,CASSLGRDTQYF,TGTGCCAGCAGCTTAGGGCGTGATACGCAGTATTTT
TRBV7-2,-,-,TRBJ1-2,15,CASSLWLGIHYGYTF,TGTGCCAGCAGCTTATGGCTAGGAATCCACTATGGCTACACCTTC
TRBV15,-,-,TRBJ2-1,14,CATSRDHEDNEQFF,TGTGCCACCAGCAGAGATCACGAGGACAATGAGCAGTTCTTC
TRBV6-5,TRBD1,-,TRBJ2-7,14,CASSTTGTVYEQYF,TGTGCCAGCAGCACGACCGGGACAGTATACGAGCAGTACTTC
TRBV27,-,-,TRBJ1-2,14,CASSPGQTLYGYTF,TGTGCCAGCAGTCCCGGACAGACTCTCTATGGCTACACCTTC
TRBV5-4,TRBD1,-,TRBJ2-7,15,CASSLERGPSYEQYF,TGTGCCAGCAGCTTGGAGAGGGGGCCTTCCTACGAGCAGTACTTC
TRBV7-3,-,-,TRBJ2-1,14,CASSLGGMGNEQFF,TGTGCCAGCAGCCTAGGGGGTATGGGCAATGAGCAGTTCTTC
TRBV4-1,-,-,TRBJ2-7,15,CASSQDQGTPYEQYF,TGCGCCAGCAGCCAAGATCAGGGGACCCCCTACGAGCAGTACTTC
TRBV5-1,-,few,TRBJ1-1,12,CASSLTDTEAFF,TGCGCCAGCAGCTTGACGGACACTGAAGCTTTCTTT
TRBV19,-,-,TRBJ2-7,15,CASSTVQGGTYEQYF,TGTGCCAGTAGTACTGTACAGGGGGGGACCTACGAGCAGTACTTC
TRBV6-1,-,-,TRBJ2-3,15,CASNPGAGSADTQYF,TGTGCCAGCAACCCGGGCGCTGGGAGTGCAGATACGCAGTATTTT
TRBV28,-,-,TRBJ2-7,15,CASSLSPGASYEQYF,TGTGCCAGCAGTTTATCCCCCGGTGCCTCCTACGAGCAGTACTTC
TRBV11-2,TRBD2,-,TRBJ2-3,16,CASSGTGLAGRDTQYF,TGTGCCAGCAGCGGAACCGGACTAGCGGGGAGAGATACGCAGTATTTT
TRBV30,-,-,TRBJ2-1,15,CAWSPMGGYFNEQFF,TGTGCCTGGAGCCCGATGGGGGGATACTTCAATGAGCAGTTCTTC
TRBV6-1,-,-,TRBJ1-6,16,CASSEAGTNNNSPLHF,TGTGCCAGCAGTGAAGCGGGGACAAACAATAATTCACCCCTCCACTTT
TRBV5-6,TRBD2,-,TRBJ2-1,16,CASSYPTSGGDNEQFF,TGTGCCAGCAGCTACCCGACTAGCGGGGGGGACAATGAGCAGTTCTTC
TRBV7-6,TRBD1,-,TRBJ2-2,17,CASSPTRGRGLTGELFF,TGTGCCAGCAGCCCTACCCGGGGAAGGGGGCTCACCGGGGAGCTGTTTTTT
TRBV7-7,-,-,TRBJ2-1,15,CASSSQESSYNEQFF,TGTGCTAGCAGCTCACAGGAGAGCTCCTACAATGAGCAGTTCTTC
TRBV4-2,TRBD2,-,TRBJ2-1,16,CASSQESGGSYNEQFF,TGTGCCAGCAGCCAAGAGTCGGGGGGCTCCTACAATGAGCAGTTCTTC
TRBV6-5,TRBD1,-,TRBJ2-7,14,CASSYQGAYYEQYF,TGTGCCAGCAGTTACCAGGGGGCGTACTACGAGCAGTACTTC
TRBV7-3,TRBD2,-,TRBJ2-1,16,CASSLGLAGGPGEQFF,TGTGCCAGCAGCCTAGGACTAGCGGGCGGCCCCGGTGAGCAGTTCTTC
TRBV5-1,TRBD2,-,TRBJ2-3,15,CASSLGGGSTDTQYF,TGCGCCAGCAGCTTGGGCGGGGGTAGCACAGATACGCAGTATTTT
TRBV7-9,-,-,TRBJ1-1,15,CASSAQMGVATEAFF,TGTGCCAGCAGCGCCCAGATGGGAGTTGCCACTGAAGCTTTCTTT
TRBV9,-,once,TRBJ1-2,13,CASSVVSGVGYTF,TGTGCCAGCAGCGTAGTGAGCGGGGTTGGCTACACCTTC
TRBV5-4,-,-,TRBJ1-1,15,CASSLAGWGLTEAFF,TGTGCCAGCAGCTTGGCCGGCTGGGGGCTCACTGAAGCTTTCTTT
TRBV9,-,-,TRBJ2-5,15,CASSVGEQDQETQYF,TGTGCCAGCAGCGTAGGTGAACAGGACCAAGAGACCCAGTACTTC
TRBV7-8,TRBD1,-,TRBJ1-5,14,CASSPGTGGQPQHF,TGTGCCAGCAGCCCAGGGACAGGGGGTCAGCCCCAGCATTTT
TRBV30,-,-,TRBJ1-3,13,CAWSEAAGNTIYF,TGTGCCTGGAGTGAAGCCGCGGGAAACACCATATATTTT
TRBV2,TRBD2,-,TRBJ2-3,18,CASSALAGGPTRADTQYF,TGTGCCAGCAGCGCGCTAGCGGGGGGGCCGACCCGTGCAGATACGCAGTATTTT
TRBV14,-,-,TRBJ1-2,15,CASSQVPDRSYGYTF,TGTGCCAGCAGCCAAGTCCCTGACAGGAGCTATGGCTACACCTTC
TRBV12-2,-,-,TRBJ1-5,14,CASHQGQGAQPQHF,TGTGCAAGTCATCAAGGTCAGGGGGCTCAGCCCCAGCATTTT
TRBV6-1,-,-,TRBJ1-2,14,CASRAQGPRGGYTF,TGTGCCAGCAGAGCACAGGGCCCACGCGGTGGCTACACCTTC
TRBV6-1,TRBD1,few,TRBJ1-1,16,CASSEAVGQGDTEAFF,TGTGCCAGCAGTGAAGCGGTCGGACAGGGGGACACTGAAGCTTTCTTT
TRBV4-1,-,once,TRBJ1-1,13,CASRGGGGTEAFF,TGCGCCAGCAGGGGTGGGGGGGGCACTGAAGCTTTCTTT
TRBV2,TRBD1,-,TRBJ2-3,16,CASRTPTGGSTDTQYF,TGTGCCAGCAGGACCCCGACAGGGGGAAGCACAGATACGCAGTATTTT
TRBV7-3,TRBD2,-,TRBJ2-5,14,CASSGGGGQETQYF,TGTGCCAGCAGCGGCGGGGGGGGGCAAGAGACCCAGTACTTC
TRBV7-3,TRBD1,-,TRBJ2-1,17,CASSFGPGTGPYNEQFF,TGTGCCAGCAGCTTCGGACCCGGGACAGGGCCTTACAATGAGCAGTTCTTC
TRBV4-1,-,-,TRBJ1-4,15,CASSQEGGMGSKLFF,TGCGCCAGCAGCCAAGAGGGGGGTATGGGGTCGAAACTGTTTTTT
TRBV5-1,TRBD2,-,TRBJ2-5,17,CASSSAAGAGDGETQYF,TGCGCCAGCAGCTCGGCCGCCGGAGCGGGGGACGGAGAGACCCAGTACTTC
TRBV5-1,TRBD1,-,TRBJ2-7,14,CASSFGTGLYEQYF,TGCGCCAGCAGCTTTGGGACAGGGTTGTACGAGCAGTACTTC
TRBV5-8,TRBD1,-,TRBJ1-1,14,CASSLTTGGTEAFF,TGTGCCAGCAGCTTGACCACAGGGGGCACTGAAGCTTTCTTT
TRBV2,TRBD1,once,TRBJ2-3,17,CASRGSFVGQGPDTQYF,TGTGCCAGCAGGGGATCCTTCGTGGGACAGGGGCCAGATACGCAGTATTTT
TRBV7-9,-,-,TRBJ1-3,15,CASSPQGGIQDTIYF,TGTGCCAGCAGCCCCCAGGGAGGGATTCAAGACACCATATATTTT
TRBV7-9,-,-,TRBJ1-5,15,CASSLGRGSNQPQHF,TGTGCCAGCAGCTTAGGGAGGGGTAGCAATCAGCCCCAGCATTTT
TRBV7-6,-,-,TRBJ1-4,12,CASSANNEKLFF,TGTGCCAGCAGCGCGAATAATGAAAAACTGTTTTTT
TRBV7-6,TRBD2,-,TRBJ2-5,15,CASSLFAGGQETQYF,TGTGCCAGCAGCTTATTCGCGGGGGGGCAAGAGACCCAGTACTTC
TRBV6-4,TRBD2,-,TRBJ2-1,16,CASSDSGSGGASEQFF,TGTGCCAGCAGTGACTCGGGAAGCGGGGGGGCAAGTGAGCAGTTCTTC